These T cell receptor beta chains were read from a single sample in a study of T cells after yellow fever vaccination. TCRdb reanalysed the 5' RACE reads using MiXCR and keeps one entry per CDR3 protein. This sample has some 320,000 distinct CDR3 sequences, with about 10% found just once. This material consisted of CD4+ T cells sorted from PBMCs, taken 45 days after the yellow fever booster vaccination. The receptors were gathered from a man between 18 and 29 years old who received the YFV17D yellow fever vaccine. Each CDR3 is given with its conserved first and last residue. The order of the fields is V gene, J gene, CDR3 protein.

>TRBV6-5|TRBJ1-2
CASSYSGAEGANYGYTF
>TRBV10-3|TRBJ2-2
CAIGTTGRPGELFF
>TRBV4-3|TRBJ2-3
CASSQDKESTDTQYF
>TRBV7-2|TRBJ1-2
CASSQRRVRYGYTF
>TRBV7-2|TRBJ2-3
CASSFGYYTDTQYF
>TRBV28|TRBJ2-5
CASSFPPREETQYF
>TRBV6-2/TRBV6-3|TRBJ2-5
CASSYRGKRYQETQYF
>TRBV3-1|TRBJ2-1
CASRPGLATLYNEQFF
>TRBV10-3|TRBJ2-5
CAISGEQETQYF
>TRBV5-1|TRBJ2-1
CASSLGGLAGVNEQFF
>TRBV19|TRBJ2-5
CASSISVQETQYF
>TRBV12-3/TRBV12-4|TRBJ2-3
CASSFSLSGADTQYF
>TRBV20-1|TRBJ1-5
CSARGQNNQPQHF
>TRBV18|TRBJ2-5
CASSPGNQETQYF
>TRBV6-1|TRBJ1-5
CASRLDFNQPQHF
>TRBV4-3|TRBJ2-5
CASSQEPFSETQYF
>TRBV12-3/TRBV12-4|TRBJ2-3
CASSGRGLSTDTQYF
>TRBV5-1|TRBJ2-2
CASSTGTQINTGELFF
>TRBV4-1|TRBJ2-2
CASSQGQSGELFF
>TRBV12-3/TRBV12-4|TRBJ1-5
CASSTYRDVEPQHF
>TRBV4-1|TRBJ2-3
CASSQGTGGPGDTQYF
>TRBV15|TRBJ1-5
CATSRDGGDQPQHF
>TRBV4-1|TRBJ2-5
CASSRLVTPGGGETQYF
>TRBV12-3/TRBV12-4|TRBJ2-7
CASSSYGTDYEQYF
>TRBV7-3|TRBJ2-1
CASSRTGDNEQFF
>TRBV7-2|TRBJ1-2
CASSPGTNSYGYTF
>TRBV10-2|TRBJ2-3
CASSEQGQDTQYF
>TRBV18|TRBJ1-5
CASAGESNQPQHF
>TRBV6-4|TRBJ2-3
CASSDSSWTSGGFTDTQYF
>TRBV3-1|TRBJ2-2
CASSLQRGRRATGELFF
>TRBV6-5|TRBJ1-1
CASSYSRKGAQAFF
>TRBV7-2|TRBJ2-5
CASSEGGRETQYF
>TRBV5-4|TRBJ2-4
CASSLEGGGNIQYF
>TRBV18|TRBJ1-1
CASSPPLVYREWGDYEAFF
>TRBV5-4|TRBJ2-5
CASSLRGGPGETQYF
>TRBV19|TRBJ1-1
CASNPTAPGTEAFF
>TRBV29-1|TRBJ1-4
CSVRVSSKGDEKLFF
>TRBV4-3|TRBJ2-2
CASSQDSRRGNTGELFF
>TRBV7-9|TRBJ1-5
CASSLESSNQPQHF
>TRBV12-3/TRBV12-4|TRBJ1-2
CASSDRDRGHGGYTF